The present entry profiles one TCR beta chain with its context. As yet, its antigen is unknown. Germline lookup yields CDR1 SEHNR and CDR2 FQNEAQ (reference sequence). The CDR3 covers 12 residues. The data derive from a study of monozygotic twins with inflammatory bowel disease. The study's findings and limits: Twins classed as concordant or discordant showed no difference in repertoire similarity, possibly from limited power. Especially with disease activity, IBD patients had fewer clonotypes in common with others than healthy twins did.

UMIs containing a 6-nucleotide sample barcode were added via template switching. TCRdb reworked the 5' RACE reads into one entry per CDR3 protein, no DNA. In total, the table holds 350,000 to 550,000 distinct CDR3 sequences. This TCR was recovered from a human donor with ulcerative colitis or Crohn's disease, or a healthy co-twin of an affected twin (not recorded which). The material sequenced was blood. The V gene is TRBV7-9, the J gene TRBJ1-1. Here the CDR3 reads CASSLEGVGAFF. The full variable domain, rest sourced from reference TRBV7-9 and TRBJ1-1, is DTGVSQNPRHKITKRGQNVTFRCDPISEHNRLYWYRQTLGQGPEFLTYFQNEAQLEKSRLLSDRFSAERPKGSFSTLEIQRTEQGDSAMYLCASSLEGVGAFFGQGTRLTVV.